Shown below are 21 T cell receptor beta chains from a single sample sequenced in a study of cytomegalovirus exposure and HLA in healthy donors. PCR involved 60 Vbeta and 13 Jbeta primers. Clones were sequenced by immunoSEQ multiplex PCR, and TCRdb holds only the in-frame ones, with some missing. The repertoire holds fewer than 150,000 clones, with 75% to 85% as singletons. Material: PBMCs. The receptor source for this set is a man aged 35 to 55 in good health and CMV-seronegative.

This clone has more than one count but fewer than ten. The rearrangement uses TRBV2 and TRBJ1-4, with D unclear. Trimming removed 6 bases at V and 0 bases at J, with 11 bases between. The CDR3 sequence is 15 residues long. Germline loops: CDR1 SNHLY, CDR2 FYNNEI. In DNA, the CDR3 is TGTGCCAGCAGGAGAGCACCCGCAACTAATGAAAAACTGTTTTTT. This gives the protein CASRRAPATNEKLFF.

The gene calls are TRBV10-3 and TRBJ2-1; D is ambiguous. Per the germline V gene, CDR1 is ENHRY and CDR2 is SYGVKD. The ends were cut back, 2 bases at V and 4 bases at J, with 9 bases in the middle. There are 14 residues in the CDR3. The CDR3 protein is CAISEGTAYNEQFF. As DNA, the CDR3 is TGTGCCATCAGTGAGGGAACAGCATACAATGAGCAGTTCTTC.

This rearrangement joins TRBV5-1 to TRBJ2-6; tentative D call: TRBD2 (5 bases). V gave up 0 bases and J gave up 0 bases, with 7 bases separating them. CDR1 is SGHRS, CDR2 YFSETQ, per germline. CDR3 length: 16 amino acids. In DNA, the CDR3 is TGCGCCAGCAGCTTGGGCGGGCCCTCTGGGGCCAACGTCCTGACTTTC. Encoded protein: CASSLGGPSGANVLTF.

The rearrangement links TRBV25-1 to TRBJ1-1, with a weak D call TRBD1 (5 bases). The V end was cut by 1 base, the J end by 6 bases, with 15 bases between. Germline V gene sequence: CDR1 MGHDK, CDR2 SYGVNS. This CDR3 contains 15 residues. CDR3: CASSEFDTGSAEAFF. The CDR3 DNA follows: TGTGCCAGCAGTGAATTTGACACAGGCTCGGCTGAAGCTTTCTTT.

The chain has TRBV2 and TRBJ2-3; 8 bases align to TRBD2. The CDR3 is made up of 17 amino acids. Germline V gene data show CDR1 as SNHLY and CDR2 as FYNNEI. The junction had 16 bases not matched to a gene; V was cut back by 7 bases and J by 4 bases. CDR3 protein: CASNPGGGRDNSDTQYF. The CDR3 region has the DNA TGTGCCAGCAACCCCGGGGGGGGCCGGGATAATTCAGATACGCAGTATTTT.

This sequence joins TRBV5-8 and TRBJ2-7; 9 bases align to TRBD1. The length of the CDR3 is 15 residues. Germline CDR1 is SGHTS and CDR2 is YDEGEE. J lost 4 bases, V lost 0 bases, and 5 bases had no gene match. The CDR3 sequence is CASSLDRGLSYEQYF. CDR3 bases: TGTGCCAGCAGCTTGGACAGGGGGCTTTCTTACGAGCAGTACTTC.

The rearrangement joins TRBV2 to TRBJ1-5; TRBD1 matches at 7 bases. Germline V gene data show CDR1 as SNHLY and CDR2 as FYNNEI. The CDR3 sequence is 15 residues long. Losses at the gene ends were 5 bases for V and 4 bases for J; bases not matched to a gene: 8. CDR3 region: CASSREGANNQPQHF. The CDR3 nucleotides are TGTGCCAGCAGTCGTGAGGGGGCTAATAATCAGCCCCAGCATTTT.

The J gene is TRBJ1-5, the V gene TRBV27; weak D call: TRBD1 (6 bases). V lost 5 bases and J 2 bases, leaving 13 bases between the germline ends. This CDR3 comprises 15 residues. Germline V gene sequence: CDR1 MNHEY, CDR2 SMNVEV (reference sequence). The CDR3 sequence: CASSPTGLGNQPQHF. CDR3 sequence (DNA): TGTGCCAGCAGTCCCACAGGGCTTGGCAATCAGCCCCAGCATTTT.

The chain carries TRBV7-8 and TRBJ1-1; TRBD1 agrees at 7 bases. CDR1 SGHVS and CDR2 FQNEAQ come from the germline V gene. V was pared by 5 bases and J by 4 bases, with 4 bases of the junction left unmatched. The CDR3 runs 13 residues. The CDR3 is CASSTQGGTEAFF. The CDR3 DNA sequence: TGTGCCAGCAGCACCCAGGGGGGCACTGAAGCTTTCTTT.

The rearrangement joins TRBV5-6 to TRBJ2-3; maybe TRBD2 (6 bases). The CDR3 runs 17 residues. The germline V gene has CDR1 SGHDT and CDR2 YYEEEE. The V end lost 3 bases, the J end lost 2 bases, and 19 bases lay between the germline ends. DNA of the CDR3: TGTGCCAGCAGCTGGACTACGGGGAGGCTGAACACAGATACGCAGTATTTT. Its protein product is CASSWTTGRLNTDTQYF.

CDR3 bases: TGCGCCAGCAGCGGACTAGCGAACGATGAGCAGTTCTTC. Translated: CASSGLANDEQFF. This rearrangement joins TRBV5-1 to TRBJ2-1, with TRBD2 matching 9 bases. The germline gives CDR1 SGHRS, CDR2 YFSETQ. The CDR3 is made up of 13 amino acids. The junction had 4 bases not matched to a gene; V was cut back by 4 bases and J by 8 bases.

The chain joins TRBV11-2 to TRBJ2-3; the D gene is possibly TRBD1 (6 bases). V lost 5 bases to trimming and J lost 2 bases, with 11 bases between them. The CDR3 covers 14 residues. Looked up from germline, CDR1 is SGHAT and CDR2 is FQNNGV. CDR3 protein: CASSLNRVTDTQYF. The CDR3 nucleotides read TGTGCCAGCAGCCTGAACAGGGTCACAGATACGCAGTATTTT.

The chain uses TRBV4-2 and TRBJ2-7, with TRBD1 matching 7 bases. The CDR3 runs to 13 residues. Germline lookup yields CDR1 LGHNA and CDR2 YNFKEQ. Trimming at V came to 4 bases and at J to 6 bases, leaving 6 bases not matched to a gene. In DNA form, the CDR3 reads TGTGCCAGCAGCCTTACAGGGGTCAGCGAGCAGTACTTC. Protein product: CASSLTGVSEQYF.

The chain uses TRBV14 and TRBJ1-6; weak D call: TRBD1 (5 bases). Per germline, CDR1 SGHDN and CDR2 FVKESK. The CDR3 totals 16 residues. V gave up 4 bases and J gave up 3 bases, with 13 bases separating them. CDR3: CASSLGGTGYNSPLHF. The CDR3 DNA reads TGTGCCAGCAGCCTCGGGGGTACCGGCTATAATTCACCCCTCCACTTT.

The chain employs TRBV5-1 and TRBJ1-1, with a possible D match to TRBD1 (5 bases). The CDR3 runs 14 residues. Germline lookup yields CDR1 SGHRS and CDR2 YFSETQ. The germline V and J ends were trimmed by 4 bases and 2 bases, with 12 bases remaining between them. Written as DNA, the CDR3 is TGCGCCAGCAGCAAGACAGTAGAAAACACTGAAGCTTTCTTT. Translated, it gives CASSKTVENTEAFF.

The V and J genes are TRBV5-8 and TRBJ2-1; no definite D call. This CDR3 is 16 amino acids long. The germline gives CDR1 SGHTS, CDR2 YDEGEE. V lost 0 bases and J 0 bases, leaving 10 bases between the germline ends. CDR3 DNA sequence: TGTGCCAGCAGCTTGGTTGTGGTCAGCTCCTACAATGAGCAGTTCTTC. Amino acids: CASSLVVVSSYNEQFF. Combining the CDR3 with reference TRBV5-8 and TRBJ2-1 gives the whole variable domain EAGVTQSPTHLIKTRGQQATLRCSPISGHTSVYWYQQALGLGLQFLLWYDEGEERNRGNFPPRFSGRQFPNYSSELNVNALELEDSALYLCASSLVVVSSYNEQFFGPGTRLTVL.

This chain uses TRBV27 with TRBJ1-5, with D unclear. V dropped 6 bases and J dropped 8 bases, with 8 bases sitting between them. Germline V gene lookup returns CDR1 MNHEY and CDR2 SMNVEV (reference sequence). The CDR3 has 11 residues. In DNA, the CDR3 is TGTGCCAGCAGCCCCGGGGAGCCCCAGCATTTT. This gives the protein CASSPGEPQHF.

This chain uses TRBV10-2 with TRBJ1-4; TRBD1 agrees at 12 bases. The CDR3 has 14 residues. The V gene end was trimmed by 10 bases and the J gene end by 10 bases; junction bases not matched to a gene: 10. Per germline, CDR1 WSHSY and CDR2 SAAADI. For the CDR3, the DNA is TGCGCCATCATTTACGGGACAGGGGGCGGAAAACTGTTTTTT. It translates to CAIIYGTGGGKLFF.

This clone has more than one count but fewer than ten. The gene calls are TRBV6-1 and TRBJ2-7; D may be TRBD1 (6 bases). V lost 6 bases to trimming and J lost 5 bases, with 8 bases between them. The CDR3 consists of 11 residues. Germline assignment: CDR1 MNHNS and CDR2 SASEGT. This CDR3 is CASSRGHEQYF. Written as DNA, the CDR3 is TGTGCCAGCAGCAGGGGTCACGAGCAGTACTTC.

The rearrangement links TRBV5-4 to TRBJ2-7; D not certain. V was clipped by 0 bases and J by 2 bases, with 9 bases between them. In germline, CDR1 is SGHNT, CDR2 YYREEE (reference sequence). This CDR3 is built from 14 residues. CDR3 in DNA: TGTGCCAGCAGCTTGGGACCGACAACCTACGAGCAGTACTTC. As protein: CASSLGPTTYEQYF.

The CDR3 region is CASTGTGFSQGQFF. CDR3 DNA sequence: TGTGCCAGCACCGGGACAGGGTTCTCCCAAGGGCAGTTCTTC. The rearrangement joins TRBV2 to TRBJ2-1, with 9 bases aligning to TRBD1. The junction had 13 bases not matched to a gene; V was cut back by 7 bases and J by 12 bases. The CDR3 is 14 amino acids. The germline CDR1 and CDR2 sequences are SNHLY and FYNNEI.